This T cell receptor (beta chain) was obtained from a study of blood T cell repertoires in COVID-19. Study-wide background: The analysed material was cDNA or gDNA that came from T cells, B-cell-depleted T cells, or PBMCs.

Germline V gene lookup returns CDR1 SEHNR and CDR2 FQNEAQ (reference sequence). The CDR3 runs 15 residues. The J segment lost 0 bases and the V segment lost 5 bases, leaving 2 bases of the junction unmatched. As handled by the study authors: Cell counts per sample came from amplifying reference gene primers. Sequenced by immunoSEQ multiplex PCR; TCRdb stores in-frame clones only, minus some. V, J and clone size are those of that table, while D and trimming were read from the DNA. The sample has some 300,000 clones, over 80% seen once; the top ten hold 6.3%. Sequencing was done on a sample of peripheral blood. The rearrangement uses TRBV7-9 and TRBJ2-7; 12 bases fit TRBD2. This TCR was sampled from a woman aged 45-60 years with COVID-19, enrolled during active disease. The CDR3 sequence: CASSPGLAGSYEQYF. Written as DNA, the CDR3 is TGTGCCAGCAGCCCGGGACTAGCGGGCTCCTACGAGCAGTACTTC.